Included here is one TCR beta chain sequence, with context. This specimen belongs to a study of blood T cell repertoires in COVID-19. Study background: From the United States, Italy and Spain came samples of acute and convalescent COVID-19.

Participant-given clinical history determined each cohort assignment. Profiling relied on immunoSEQ multiplex PCR, and the TCRdb table lists in-frame clones only, not all of them. The sample holds fewer than 450,000 clones; over 75% are singletons and the top ten take roughly 2%. CDR1 is SGHNT and CDR2 is YYREEE in the germline V gene (reference sequence). CDR3 size: 17 residues. Trimming cost V 4 bases and J 7 bases, with 27 bases left between them. The source material was PBMCs or T cells enriched from blood (not recorded which). The origin of this receptor is a woman aged 40 to 50 with acute COVID-19. The V and J genes are TRBV5-4 and TRBJ2-7, with D possibly matching TRBD1 (6 bases). The CDR3 is CASSGGTPGQGFREQYF. CDR3 coding DNA: TGTGCCAGCAGCGGAGGAACACCGGGACAAGGGTTCCGGGAGCAGTACTTC.